The following is a T cell receptor (beta chain) sequence with its context. This sample stems from a study of blood T cell repertoires in COVID-19. On the study more broadly: Sites in the United States, Italy and Spain provided acute and convalescent COVID-19 samples.

Source study methods: Nucleated cell number was recorded as an estimate derived from reference gene primer amplification. Repertoires were generated with immunoSEQ multiplex PCR, while TCRdb's copy carries only in-frame clones and drops some. The V and J calls and clone size were taken over from that table, and D and trimming were inferred from the DNA. The sample includes 150,000 to 190,000 clones, around 80% of them seen just once. V shed 6 bases and J 8 bases; nucleotides not matched to a gene: 13. The germline CDR1 and CDR2 sequences are KGHSH and LQKENI. There are 15 residues in the CDR3. The TCR originated in a woman aged 50 to 65 with acute or convalescent COVID-19. The sequenced material came from peripheral blood. The rearrangement links TRBV18 to TRBJ2-1, with TRBD2 identical over 7 bases. For the CDR3, the DNA is TGTGCCAGCTCCCTTCAGCGGGACGGCGGGGATGAGCAGTTCTTC. Translation gives CASSLQRDGGDEQFF.